The next 4 T cell receptor beta chains were all read from a single sample in a study of blood T cells in healthy people across ages. With a J-beta primer mix and a sample-barcoded 5' primer, a second PCR ran 7 to 11 cycles. TCRdb reprocessed the 5' RACE reads via MiXCR and lists one record per CDR3 protein. The sample includes around 940,000 distinct CDR3 sequences, roughly 47% of them seen just once. The specimen was blood. The receptors here all came from a woman aged 55-70 years in good health.

In its sample, this clonotype was seen a few times. The V and J genes are TRBV12-3 or TRBV12-4 and TRBJ2-5; D is undetermined. The CDR3 has 11 amino acids. Trimming left V 6 bases short and J 10 bases short, with 12 bases between. CDR3 DNA sequence: TGTGCCAGCAGCCTGGAATGGGGCCAGTACTTC. As protein: CASSLEWGQYF.

This clonotype was picked up one time. The CDR3 sequence is CASSQDGDSYGYTF. In DNA, the CDR3 is TGCGCCAGCAGCCAAGATGGGGACAGCTATGGCTACACCTTC. The V and J genes are TRBV4-1 and TRBJ1-2; 7 bases agree with TRBD1. Trimming at V came to 0 bases and at J to 4 bases, leaving 2 bases not matched to a gene. This CDR3 has 14 residues. Germline V gene sequence: CDR1 MGHRA, CDR2 YSYEKL.

The CDR3: CATSDSQFMGLCEQYF. CDR3 in DNA: TGTGCCACCAGTGATTCCCAGTTTATGGGACTCTGCGAGCAGTACTTC. This chain connects TRBV24-1 to TRBJ2-5, with D tentatively TRBD2 (6 bases). The end of the DNA aligns better with TRBJ2-7, so the J call may be wrong. This CDR3 has 16 residues. Germline V gene lookup returns CDR1 KGHDR and CDR2 SFDVKD.

The genes are TRBV28 and TRBJ2-1; 13 bases agree with TRBD2. Germline V gives CDR1 MDHEN, CDR2 SYDVKM. V dropped 8 bases and J dropped 7; count of bases not matched to a gene: 11. This CDR3 region has 16 residues. CDR3 DNA: TGTGCCAGCCAAATTGGGGGACTAGCGGGACGAAATGAGCAGTTCTTC. Its protein product is CASQIGGLAGRNEQFF.